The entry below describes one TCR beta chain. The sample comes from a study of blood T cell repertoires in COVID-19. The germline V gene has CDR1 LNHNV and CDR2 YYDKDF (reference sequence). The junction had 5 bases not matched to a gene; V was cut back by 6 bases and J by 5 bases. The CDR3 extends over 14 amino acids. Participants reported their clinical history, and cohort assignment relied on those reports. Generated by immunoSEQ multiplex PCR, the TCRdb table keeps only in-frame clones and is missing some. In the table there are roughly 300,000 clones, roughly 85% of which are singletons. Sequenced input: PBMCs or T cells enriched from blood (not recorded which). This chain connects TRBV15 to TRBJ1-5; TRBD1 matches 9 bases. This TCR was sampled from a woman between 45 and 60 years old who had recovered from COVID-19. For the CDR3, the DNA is TGTGCCACCAGATCGGGACAGGGTGATCAGCCCCAGCATTTT. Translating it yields CATRSGQGDQPQHF. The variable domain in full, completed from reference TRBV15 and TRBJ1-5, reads DAMVIQNPRYQVTQFGKPVTLSCSQTLNHNVMYWYQQKSSQAPKLLFHYYDKDFNNEADTPDNFQSRRPNTSFCFLDIRSPGLGDTAMYLCATRSGQGDQPQHFGDGTRLSIL.